This T cell receptor beta chain was identified during a study of PD-L1 blockade in urothelial cancer. Overall study context: The study started patients on atezolizumab in the mid-2010s, giving 1,200 mg intravenously every 3 weeks.

The junction had 8 bases not matched to a gene; V was cut back by 5 bases and J by 6 bases. CDR1 SGHNT and CDR2 YYREEE come from the germline V gene (reference sequence). The CDR3 has 14 amino acids. Data came from immunoSEQ multiplex PCR; TCRdb stores just in-frame clones and leaves some out. The sample shows approximately 100,000 clones, 70% to 85% of them seen only once. This sample comprised PBMCs, obtained around atezolizumab (anti-PD-L1) treatment. The TCR originated in a man aged 50-60 years with urothelial cancer. This chain connects TRBV5-4 to TRBJ2-1; TRBD1 matches 7 bases. The CDR3 DNA sequence: TGTGCCAGCAGAGGTCGACAGGGTATCAATGAGCAGTTCTTC. It codes for CASRGRQGINEQFF.